These 8 T cell receptor beta chains share one sample of origin, sequenced in a study of blood T cell repertoires in COVID-19. The protocol was immunoSEQ multiplex PCR, while the TCRdb copy is restricted to in-frame clones and leaves out a portion. The table records 200,000 or so clones, 88% of them present only once. What was sequenced was PBMCs or T cells enriched from blood (not recorded which). The receptors were sampled from a woman aged 25 to 39 who had been exposed to COVID-19.

This CDR3 reads CASSIDGQGLQETQYF. CDR3 coding DNA: TGTGCCAGTAGTATAGATGGACAGGGTTTACAAGAGACCCAGTACTTC. V gene TRBV19 combines with J gene TRBJ2-5; 8 bases map to TRBD1. This CDR3 has 16 amino acids. Per the germline V gene, CDR1 is LNHDA and CDR2 is SQIVND (reference sequence). V lost 0 bases and J lost 2; bases outside the gene matches: 5.

V is TRBV19 and J is TRBJ1-1; D might be TRBD1 (5 bases). CDR1 is LNHDA, CDR2 SQIVND, per germline (reference sequence). V lost 6 bases and J lost 6, with 14 bases in between. This CDR3 spans 13 amino acids. The CDR3 DNA sequence: TGTGCCAGTAGCCAACGGGGGAGAGCTGAAGCTTTCTTT. This translates into CASSQRGRAEAFF.

This clone has just one count. The chain links TRBV5-5 to TRBJ1-6; 10 nucleotides line up with TRBD1. The V gene's germline CDR1 is SGHKS and CDR2 YYEKEE (reference sequence). This CDR3 is 17 amino acids long. The V and J ends lost 4 bases and 7 bases, in that order; junction bases with no gene match: 11. This chain's CDR3 is CASSPTSSGQGNSPLHF. The CDR3 nucleotides are TGTGCCAGCAGCCCCACGTCGTCGGGACAGGGGAATTCACCCCTCCACTTT.

The chain links TRBV5-1 to TRBJ1-1, with 8 bases matching TRBD1. This CDR3 is built from 14 residues. Losses at the gene ends were 6 bases for V and 6 bases for J; bases not matched to a gene: 10. Germline-derived CDR1 and CDR2 are SGHRS and YFSETQ. The CDR3 protein is CASTSTGGLAEAFF. The CDR3, as DNA: TGCGCCAGCACCTCCACAGGGGGTCTCGCTGAAGCTTTCTTT.

This clone was seen a handful of times. This chain uses TRBV30 with TRBJ1-5; maybe TRBD1 (5 bases). The germline V and J ends were trimmed by 0 bases and 6 bases, with 15 bases remaining between them. Germline CDR1 reads GTSNPN; CDR2 reads SVGIG (reference sequence). The CDR3 spans 15 residues. CDR3 sequence: CAWSVPLGGVQPQHF. DNA of the CDR3: TGTGCCTGGAGTGTACCGTTGGGGGGAGTTCAGCCCCAGCATTTT. The whole variable domain, remainder taken from reference TRBV30 and TRBJ1-5, is SQTIHQWPATLVQPVGSPLSLECTVEGTSNPNLYWYRQAAGRGLQLLFYSVGIGQISSEVPQNLSASRPQDRQFILSSKKLLLSDSGFYLCAWSVPLGGVQPQHFGDGTRLSIL.

V and J are TRBV2 and TRBJ2-1; a possible D gene is TRBD2 (6 bases). Trimming removed 5 bases at V and 7 bases at J, with 12 bases between. Per germline, CDR1 SNHLY and CDR2 FYNNEI. The CDR3 is 13 amino acids. In nucleotides, the CDR3 is TGTGCCAGCAGTCTCACGGGAGAAAATGAGCAGTTCTTC. This codes for CASSLTGENEQFF.

J is TRBJ2-6 and V is TRBV20-1; tentatively, D is TRBD2 (5 bases). Germline loops: CDR1 DFQATT, CDR2 SNEGSKA (reference sequence). This CDR3 region has 13 residues. V was pared by 3 bases and J by 5 bases, with 8 bases between. The CDR3 nucleotides read TGCAGTGCTAGTTCGGGGAGGGCCAACGTCCTGACTTTC. Amino acid sequence: CSASSGRANVLTF.

The gene calls are TRBV5-1 and TRBJ2-3, with D tentatively TRBD2 (6 bases). CDR3 length equals 14 residues. The V and J ends lost 6 bases and 0 bases respectively, with 11 bases between them. Germline CDR1 is SGHRS and CDR2 is YFSETQ. In DNA form, the CDR3 reads TGCGCCAGCAAGTGGAGCGGGAGCACAGATACGCAGTATTTT. It is translated as CASKWSGSTDTQYF.